The source of this T cell receptor (beta chain) is a study of technical replicates of blood from a handful of donors. Per the germline V gene, CDR1 is ENHRY and CDR2 is SYGVKD. The CDR3 has 15 amino acids. J gave up 3 bases and V 6 bases, and 7 bases lay outside the gene matches. Assay used: immunoSEQ multiplex PCR; TCRdb lists only in-frame clones, some missing. The table records more than 90,000 clones, around 96% of them present only once. The V gene is TRBV10-3, the J gene TRBJ2-3, with 9 bases matching TRBD2. The source of this sequence is a human donor in good health. The sample was T cells isolated from PBMCs. CDR3 sequence reads: CAIRTLAGRTDTQYF. For the CDR3, the DNA is TGTGCCATCAGGACCCTAGCGGGAAGAACAGATACGCAGTATTTT.